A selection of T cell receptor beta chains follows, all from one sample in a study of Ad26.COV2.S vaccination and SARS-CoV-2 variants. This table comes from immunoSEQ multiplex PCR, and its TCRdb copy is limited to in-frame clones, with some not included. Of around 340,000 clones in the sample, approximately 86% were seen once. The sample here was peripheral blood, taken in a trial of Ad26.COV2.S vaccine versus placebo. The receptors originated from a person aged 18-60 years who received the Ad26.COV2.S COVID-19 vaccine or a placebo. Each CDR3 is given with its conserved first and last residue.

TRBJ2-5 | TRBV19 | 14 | CASSRDSLQETQYF
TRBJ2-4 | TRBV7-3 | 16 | CASSLGTGVAKNIQYF
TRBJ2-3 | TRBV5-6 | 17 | CASNPSPDKNFADTQYF
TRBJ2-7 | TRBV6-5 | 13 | CASSSARGYEQYF
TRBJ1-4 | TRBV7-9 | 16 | CASSFPGIGSGEKLFF
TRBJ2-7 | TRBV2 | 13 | CASSDGVTYEQYF
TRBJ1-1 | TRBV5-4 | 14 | CASSLYQGNTEAFF
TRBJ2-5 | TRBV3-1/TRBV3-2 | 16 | CASSLHWDRPQETQYF
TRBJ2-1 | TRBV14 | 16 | CASSQGGRGFENEQFF
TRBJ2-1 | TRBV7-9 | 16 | CASSLKTSGRGNEQFF
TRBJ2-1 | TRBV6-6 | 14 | CASSERTSRNEQFF
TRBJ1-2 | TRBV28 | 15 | CASSPPGGGGYGYTF
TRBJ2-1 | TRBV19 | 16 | CASSIAGASGGYEQFF
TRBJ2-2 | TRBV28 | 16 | CASYRVRQGPTGELFF
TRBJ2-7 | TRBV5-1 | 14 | CASSLGPTSYEQYF
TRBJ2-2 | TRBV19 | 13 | CASSIGFSGELFF
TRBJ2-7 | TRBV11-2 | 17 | CASSSGPRGSRSYEQYF
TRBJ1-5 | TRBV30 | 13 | CACQGQVNQPQHF
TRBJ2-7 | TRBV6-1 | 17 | CASSEEGSSREVGEQYF
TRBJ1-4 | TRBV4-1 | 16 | CASSQDPGTFNEKLFF
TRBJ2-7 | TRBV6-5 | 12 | CASSYPYGEQYF
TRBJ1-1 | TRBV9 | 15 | CASSVGIGLDTEAFF
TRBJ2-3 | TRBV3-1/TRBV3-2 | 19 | CASSQEVPGGGHTTDTQYF
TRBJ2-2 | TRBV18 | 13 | CASSPPVSGELFF
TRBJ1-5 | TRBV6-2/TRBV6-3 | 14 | CASSYPREGQPQHF
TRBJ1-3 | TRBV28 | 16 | CASSLRGGTAGNTIYF
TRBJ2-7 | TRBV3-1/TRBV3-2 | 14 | CASSRFHTAYEQYF
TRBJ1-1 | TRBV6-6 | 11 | CASSYSAEAFF
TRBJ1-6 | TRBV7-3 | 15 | CASSVEGTNNSPLHF
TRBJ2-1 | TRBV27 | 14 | CASGPRRGENEQFF
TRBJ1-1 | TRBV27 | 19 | CASSLRGPWGEASSTEAFF
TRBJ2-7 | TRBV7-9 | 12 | CASSLGINEQYF
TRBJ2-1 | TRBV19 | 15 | CASSISGRVRNEQFF
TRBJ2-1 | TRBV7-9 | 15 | CASSVLAGGYNEQFF
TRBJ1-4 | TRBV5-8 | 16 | CASSFRGMTANEKLFF
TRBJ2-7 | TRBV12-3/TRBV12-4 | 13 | CASSMTGSYEQYF
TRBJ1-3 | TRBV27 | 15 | CASSQRRGPGNTIYF
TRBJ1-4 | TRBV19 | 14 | CASSIVGQHEKLFF
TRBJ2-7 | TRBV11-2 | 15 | CASSSTSGGAYEQYF
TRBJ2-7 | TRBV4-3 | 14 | CASSQRGRGWEQYF
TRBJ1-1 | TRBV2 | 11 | CASRRLEEAFF
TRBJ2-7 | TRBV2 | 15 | CASSELMDTTYEQYF